A single sample gave rise to the 8 T cell receptor beta chains below, sequenced in a study of blood T cell repertoires in COVID-19. This table comes from immunoSEQ multiplex PCR, and its TCRdb copy is limited to in-frame clones, with some not included. The sample has fewer than 80,000 clones; 90% are singletons. The sample comprised peripheral blood. These receptors were collected from a man aged 45-65 years with acute or convalescent COVID-19.

This chain uses TRBV24-1 with TRBJ1-4; 10 bases map to TRBD1. This CDR3 is built from 15 residues. Germline values: CDR1 KGHDR, CDR2 SFDVKD. V lost 4 bases and J lost 7; bases outside the gene matches: 5. The CDR3 coding sequence is TGTGCCACCAGTGAGACCGGGACAGGGGTTGAAAAACTGTTTTTT. Protein: CATSETGTGVEKLFF.

The V gene is TRBV6-8, the J gene TRBJ2-2, with D unresolved. This CDR3 has 13 amino acids. Trimming shortened V by 6 bases and J by 7 bases, and 12 bases separated the two germline ends. Germline CDR1 is MNHGY and CDR2 is SAAAGT. CDR3 bases: TGTGCCAGCAGAAAAATAACAAACGGGGAGCTGTTTTTT. Residues: CASRKITNGELFF.

The chain links TRBV4-1 to TRBJ2-2, with 7 positions matching TRBD1. CDR1 and CDR2 from the germline V gene are MGHRA and YSYEKL. The V segment lost 3 bases and the J segment 4 bases; nucleotides outside the gene matches: 2. This CDR3 has 14 residues. This CDR3 reads CASSHDRVTGELFF. The CDR3 DNA follows: TGCGCCAGCAGCCATGACAGGGTCACCGGGGAGCTGTTTTTT.

The V gene is TRBV6-1, the J gene TRBJ2-2, with 7 positions matching TRBD1. The CDR3 contains 17 residues. V shed 0 bases and J 0 bases; nucleotides not matched to a gene: 4. Germline lookup yields CDR1 MNHNS and CDR2 SASEGT. The CDR3 DNA sequence: TGTGCCAGCAGTGAAGCGAGGGGGCAGGCGAACACCGGGGAGCTGTTTTTT. Residues: CASSEARGQANTGELFF.

This clone was detected only a few times. J is TRBJ1-6 and V is TRBV4-2, with D unresolved. Germline V gene sequence: CDR1 LGHNA, CDR2 YNFKEQ. CDR3 size: 15 residues. V gave up 1 base and J gave up 8 bases, with 12 bases separating them. The CDR3 reads CASSQVDTSDSPLHF. The CDR3, as DNA: TGTGCCAGCAGCCAAGTCGATACATCCGATTCACCCCTCCACTTT.

The chain recombines TRBV5-4 with TRBJ2-5, with D possibly being TRBD1 (5 bases). In germline, CDR1 is SGHNT, CDR2 YYREEE (reference sequence). This CDR3 has 16 residues. V gave up 3 bases and J gave up 2 bases, with 17 bases separating them. CDR3 nucleotide sequence: TGTGCCAGCAGCTACACAGGCGGCGGATGGCAAGAGACCCAGTACTTC. This sequence encodes CASSYTGGGWQETQYF. Full variable domain (rest looked up from reference TRBV5-4 and TRBJ2-5): ETGVTQSPTHLIKTRGQQVTLRCSSQSGHNTVSWYQQALGQGPQFIFQYYREEENGRGNFPPRFSGLQFPNYSSELNVNALELDDSALYLCASSYTGGGWQETQYFGPGTRLLVL.

This clone has just one count. The chain carries TRBV19 and TRBJ2-5, with TRBD2 matching over 7 bases. Unmatched junction bases numbered 3, after V lost 1 base and J lost 7 bases. The CDR3 totals 13 residues. CDR1 and CDR2 (germline): LNHDA, SQIVND (reference sequence). CDR3 residues: CASSIAGEGTQYF. The CDR3, as DNA: TGTGCCAGTAGTATAGCGGGGGAGGGGACCCAGTACTTC. Full variable domain (remainder filled in from reference TRBV19 and TRBJ2-5): DGGITQSPKYLFRKEGQNVTLSCEQNLNHDAMYWYRQDPGQGLRLIYYSQIVNDFQKGDIAEGYSVSREKKESFPLTVTSAQKNPTAFYLCASSIAGEGTQYFGPGTRLLVL.

CDR3 protein: CATSGGQDPFQPQHF. The CDR3 nucleotides are TGTGCCACCAGTGGAGGACAAGACCCTTTTCAGCCCCAGCATTTT. The rearrangement uses TRBV24-1 and TRBJ1-5, with D possibly matching TRBD1 (5 bases). The CDR3 is made up of 15 amino acids. Germline CDR1 and CDR2: KGHDR and SFDVKD. V lost 5 bases and J lost 6, with 16 bases in between.